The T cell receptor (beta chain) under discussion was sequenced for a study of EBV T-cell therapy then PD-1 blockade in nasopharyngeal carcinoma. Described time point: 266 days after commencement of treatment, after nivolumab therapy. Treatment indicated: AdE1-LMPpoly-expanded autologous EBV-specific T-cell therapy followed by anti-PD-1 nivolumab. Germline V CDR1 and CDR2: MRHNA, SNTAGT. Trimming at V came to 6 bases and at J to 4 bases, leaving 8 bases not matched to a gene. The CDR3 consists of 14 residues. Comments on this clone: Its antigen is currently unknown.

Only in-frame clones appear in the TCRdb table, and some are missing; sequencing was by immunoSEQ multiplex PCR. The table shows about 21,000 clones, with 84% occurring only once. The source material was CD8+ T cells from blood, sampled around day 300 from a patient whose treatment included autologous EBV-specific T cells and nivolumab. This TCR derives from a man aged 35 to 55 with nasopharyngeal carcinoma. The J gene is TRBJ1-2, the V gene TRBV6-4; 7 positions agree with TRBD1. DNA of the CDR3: TGTGCCAGCAGCTATACAGGGGCGAGCTATGGCTACACCTTC. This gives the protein CASSYTGASYGYTF.